This T cell receptor beta chain was identified in a study of cytomegalovirus exposure and HLA in healthy donors. Germline trimming cut 5 bases from V and 4 bases from J; bases unmatched to any gene: 1. The CDR3 consists of 12 residues. Germline V gives CDR1 MNHEY, CDR2 SVGAGI. Unrecorded immune exposure was likely among donors, who were nominally healthy when sampled. Notes on this clone: The antigen remains undetermined.

In the PCR, 60 Vbeta and 13 Jbeta primers were used. Repertoires were generated with immunoSEQ multiplex PCR, while TCRdb's copy carries only in-frame clones and drops some. This sample carries fewer than 200,000 clones, less than 80% of them seen once, and the ten largest clones take roughly 0.82%. Study results and limitations: The classifier, whose performance was assessed in both the original and validation cohorts, reportedly diagnosed cytomegalovirus status with high specificity and sensitivity.

The chain has TRBV6-5 and TRBJ1-2, with 7 bases aligning to TRBD1. This receptor was identified in a female donor in good health and CMV-seronegative. Sequencing used PBMCs. The CDR3 region has the DNA TGTGCCAGCAGTGAGGGGGCCTATGGCTACACCTTC. This codes for CASSEGAYGYTF.